Presented here are 24 T cell receptor beta chains from one specimen sequenced in a study of OX40 agonist ivuxolimab in advanced cancers. Generated by immunoSEQ multiplex PCR, the TCRdb table keeps only in-frame clones and is missing some. The sample includes tens of thousands of clones, around three quarters of them seen just once. The source was CD4+ or CD8+ T cells sorted from blood, collected in a trial of the OX40 agonist ivuxolimab. The receptors derive from an adult with an advanced solid tumor such as melanoma, head and neck, liver or kidney cancer.

This clone was detected a few times. This rearrangement joins TRBV2 to TRBJ1-2; TRBD1 agrees at 10 bases. The CDR3 runs 17 residues. The J segment lost 3 bases and the V segment lost 2 bases, leaving 9 bases of the junction unmatched. Per germline, CDR1 SNHLY and CDR2 FYNNEI. The CDR3 region has the DNA TGTGCCAGCAGTGAATGGCTAGGGACAGGGGTATACTATGGCTACACCTTC. It translates to CASSEWLGTGVYYGYTF.

This clone was observed a few times. The V gene is TRBV21-1, the J gene TRBJ1-5; TRBD1, the table's D call, was not compared with the DNA. TRBV21-1 is recorded as a pseudogene. The CDR3 totals 18 residues. CDR3 protein: CASSSIGDREYSNQPQHF. The CDR3 nucleotides read TGTGCCAGCAGCTCCATAGGGGACAGGGAATATAGCAATCAGCCCCAGCATTTT.

The rearrangement joins TRBV6-1 to TRBJ2-6; D gene uncertain. The CDR3 consists of 14 residues. Germline loops: CDR1 MNHNS, CDR2 SASEGT. Trimming took off 7 bases at V and 0 bases at J, with 7 bases between the two ends. The CDR3 protein is CASTTASGANVLTF. CDR3 DNA sequence: TGTGCCAGCACCACAGCCTCTGGGGCCAACGTCCTGACTTTC.

The rearrangement uses TRBV6-1 and TRBJ1-3; D is uncertain. Germline V gene sequence: CDR1 MNHNS, CDR2 SASEGT. V was trimmed by 6 bases and J by 2 bases, leaving 14 bases between them. This CDR3 has 15 residues. The DNA of the CDR3 is TGTGCCAGCAGCGCTATGTCGGGGACTGGAAACACCATATATTTT. It is translated as CASSAMSGTGNTIYF.

The gene calls are TRBV10-3 and TRBJ1-1; no clear D gene. CDR1 is ENHRY, CDR2 SYGVKD, per germline. V was shortened by 4 bases and J by 1 base, with 10 bases between the two germline ends. The CDR3 spans 14 residues. CDR3: CAISVGYENTEAFF. The CDR3 bases are TGTGCCATCAGTGTGGGGTATGAGAACACTGAAGCTTTCTTT.

The chain is built from TRBV2 and TRBJ2-5, with TRBD2 identical over 10 bases. CDR3 size: 14 residues. With V trimmed by 6 bases and J by 3 bases, 4 bases remained unmatched. Germline CDR1 is SNHLY and CDR2 is FYNNEI. This CDR3 is CASSLGLAKETQYF. Written as DNA, the CDR3 is TGTGCCAGCAGCTTGGGACTAGCGAAAGAGACCCAGTACTTC.

The count of this clone is one. This chain joins TRBV14 and TRBJ1-2; D is ambiguous. V gave up 0 bases and J gave up 5 bases, with 7 bases separating them. From germline, CDR1 is SGHDN and CDR2 FVKESK. There are 13 residues in the CDR3. CDR3 protein: CASSQDIGYGYTF. As DNA, the CDR3 is TGTGCCAGCAGCCAAGATATCGGATATGGCTACACCTTC.

This clone was seen a handful of times. The chain links TRBV2 to TRBJ2-1; D not certain. This CDR3 comprises 14 residues. V was shortened by 4 bases and J by 6 bases, with 13 bases between the two germline ends. CDR1 and CDR2 (germline): SNHLY, FYNNEI. The CDR3 region is CASSGGENGNEQFF. As DNA, the CDR3 is TGTGCCAGCAGTGGAGGAGAGAACGGCAATGAGCAGTTCTTC.

The rearrangement uses TRBV2 and TRBJ2-6, with 7 bases fitting TRBD1. Germline V gene lookup returns CDR1 SNHLY and CDR2 FYNNEI. The trim removed 8 bases at V and 2 bases at J, leaving 6 bases unmatched. The length of the CDR3 is 15 residues. The CDR3, as DNA: TGTGCCAGCGGACCCGGACAGGCTGGGGCCAACGTCCTGACTTTC. The encoded protein is CASGPGQAGANVLTF.

CDR3 nucleotide sequence: TGTGCCAGCAGCCCCACTTCGGGCACCAACTCTGGAAACACCATATATTTT. Its protein product is CASSPTSGTNSGNTIYF. The chain links TRBV9 to TRBJ1-3, with D hard to call. The CDR3 is 17 residues long. The V gene lost 4 bases and the J gene lost 0 bases, with 17 bases spanning the gap. The germline V gene encodes CDR1 SGDLS and CDR2 YYNGEE.

The sample holds one count of this clone. The V and J genes are TRBV5-6 and TRBJ2-2; D call uncertain. The CDR3 sequence is 15 residues long. Trimming shortened V by 0 bases and J by 2 bases, and 8 bases separated the two germline ends. The germline V gene has CDR1 SGHDT and CDR2 YYEEEE. The CDR3 sequence is CASSLGTGNTGELFF. CDR3 nucleotide sequence: TGTGCCAGCAGCTTGGGGACCGGTAACACCGGGGAGCTGTTTTTT.

The chain recombines TRBV6-1 with TRBJ2-3; 7 bases map to TRBD1. This CDR3 has 16 amino acids. The V gene end was trimmed by 4 bases and the J gene end by 2 bases; junction bases not matched to a gene: 9. Germline V lookup: CDR1 MNHNS, CDR2 SASEGT. For the CDR3, the DNA is TGTGCCAGCAGTGCCCGGGACAGTCTTCCCACAGATACGCAGTATTTT. Encoded protein: CASSARDSLPTDTQYF.

The J gene is TRBJ2-7, the V gene TRBV18, with D tentatively TRBD1 (5 bases). Germline CDR1 reads KGHSH; CDR2 reads LQKENI. With 4 bases removed from V and 2 bases from J, the gap between germline ends came to 9 bases. The CDR3 has 13 residues. CDR3 amino acids: CASSLDSTYEQYF. CDR3 nucleotide sequence: TGTGCCAGCTCACTTGACAGTACCTACGAGCAGTACTTC.

In DNA form, the CDR3 reads TGTGCCAGCAGTCAATCCGGGATTCCGAAAGAAGCTTTCTTT. Translated: CASSQSGIPKEAFF. J is TRBJ1-1 and V is TRBV4-2; D ambiguous. Trimming cost V 6 bases and J 8 bases, with 19 bases left between them. From germline, CDR1 is LGHNA and CDR2 YNFKEQ. The CDR3 spans 14 residues.

The chain couples TRBV5-7 to TRBJ1-5; TRBD1 might be the D (5 bases). TRBV5-7 is flagged as an ORF with uncertain function. Deletions cut 0 bases from V and 3 bases from J, with 7 bases between. There are 14 residues in the CDR3. The CDR3 nucleotides are TGTGCCAGCAGCTTGGGACAGCACAATCAGCCCCAGCATTTT. Translating gives CASSLGQHNQPQHF.

The chain links TRBV6-5 to TRBJ1-2; perhaps TRBD1 as D (5 bases). This CDR3 is built from 14 residues. Trimming took off 6 bases at V and 4 bases at J, with 15 bases between the two ends. Germline V gene lookup returns CDR1 MNHEY and CDR2 SVGAGI. CDR3 region: CASRSRTGGYGYTF. CDR3 DNA sequence: TGTGCCAGCAGATCTCGGACGGGGGGCTATGGCTACACCTTC.

This CDR3 is CASSPTSIANTIYF. The CDR3 DNA follows: TGTGCCAGCAGTCCCACATCCATCGCAAACACCATATATTTT. The chain couples TRBV6-5 to TRBJ1-3; no firm D call. The CDR3 length is 14 residues. CDR1 is MNHEY, CDR2 SVGAGI, per germline. V lost 5 bases to trimming and J lost 6 bases, with 14 bases between them.

The chain employs TRBV4-2 and TRBJ2-2; D uncertain. Looked up from germline, CDR1 is LGHNA and CDR2 is YNFKEQ. Trimming cost V 2 bases and J 4 bases, with 20 bases left between them. The CDR3 runs 18 residues. CDR3 loop: CASSQRSGAGSGTGELFF. Here the CDR3 DNA reads TGTGCCAGCAGCCAACGCTCCGGCGCAGGCTCGGGCACCGGGGAGCTGTTTTTT.

The chain links TRBV4-2 to TRBJ2-3; 8 bases fit TRBD2. In germline, CDR1 is LGHNA, CDR2 YNFKEQ. This CDR3 contains 14 residues. V was pared by 5 bases and J by 3 bases, with 4 bases of the junction left unmatched. The CDR3, as DNA: TGTGCCAGCAGCTACGGGGGGGCAACAGATACGCAGTATTTT. Protein sequence: CASSYGGATDTQYF.

This clone is termed medium-sized. This chain uses TRBV27 with TRBJ1-2, with D unresolved. The germline V gene encodes CDR1 MNHEY and CDR2 SMNVEV (reference sequence). CDR3 length: 13 residues. V lost 1 base and J lost 4, with 7 bases in between. The CDR3 DNA sequence: TGTGCCAGCAGTTTATACGGATTCTATGGCTACACCTTC. Its protein product is CASSLYGFYGYTF.

The chain recombines TRBV25-1 with TRBJ2-1; D gene unclear. The CDR3 runs to 14 residues. The V gene's germline CDR1 is MGHDK and CDR2 SYGVNS. The V gene lost 4 bases and the J gene lost 4 bases, with 11 bases spanning the gap. CDR3 residues: CASSVYPVYNEQFF. In nucleotides, the CDR3 is TGTGCCAGCAGTGTCTACCCTGTATACAATGAGCAGTTCTTC.

The rearrangement uses TRBV29-1 and TRBJ1-1; unclear D gene. Germline values: CDR1 SQVTM, CDR2 ANQGSEA. The germline V and J ends were trimmed by 6 bases and 0 bases, with 8 bases remaining between them. The CDR3 sequence is 12 residues long. CDR3 loop: CSVKQMNTEAFF. CDR3 DNA: TGCAGCGTGAAGCAGATGAACACTGAAGCTTTCTTT. Full variable domain (missing parts from reference TRBV29-1 and TRBJ1-1): SAVISQKPSRDICQRGTSLTIQCQVDSQVTMMFWYRQQPGQSLTLIATANQGSEATYESGFVIDKFPISRPNLTFSTLTVSNMSPEDSSIYLCSVKQMNTEAFFGQGTRLTVV.

This chain uses TRBV6-4 with TRBJ1-2, with D unresolved. The CDR3 contains 12 residues. The V end was cut by 5 bases, the J end by 7 bases, with 11 bases between. Germline V gene lookup returns CDR1 MRHNA and CDR2 SNTAGT. The CDR3 reads CASSRSSGGYTF. The CDR3, as DNA: TGTGCCAGCAGTCGCTCGTCGGGTGGCTACACCTTC.

The chain links TRBV5-6 to TRBJ2-1; the D gene is possibly TRBD2 (6 bases). The CDR3 has 14 residues. Trimming took off 1 base at V and 6 bases at J, with 11 bases between the two ends. Per germline, CDR1 SGHDT and CDR2 YYEEEE. In DNA, the CDR3 is TGTGCCAGCAGCTTGACCCCAGCGGGCAATGAGCAGTTCTTC. Translated, it gives CASSLTPAGNEQFF.